The present T cell receptor beta chain was sequenced within a study of T cells in Graves' hyperthyroidism and ophthalmopathy. This clonotype was counted a few times. The antigen is undetermined. Over 18 months, lack of ophthalmopathy progression marked Graves' hyperthyroidism as stable. In patients aged 18 to 65, hyperthyroidism was newly diagnosed, with duration under 2 months. Cells are PBMCs isolated from about 10 ml of fresh blood. Researchers amplified the TCR beta CDR3 regions from RNA transcripts. HTBI primers were employed in a first-round RT-PCR of the TCR CDR3. TCRdb redid the calling of the multiplex PCR reads with MiXCR, one entry per CDR3 protein. The table shows over 700,000 distinct CDR3 sequences, with 38% occurring only once. Trimming cost V 4 bases and J 2 bases, with 11 bases left between them. The CDR3 length is 14 residues. The germline CDR1 and CDR2 sequences are MGHRA and YSYEKL.

Study-level points and caveats: Blood shared most expanded thyroid clonotypes above 0.001.

What was sequenced was blood. The source of this sequence is a man aged 18 to 30 with Graves' hyperthyroidism. The chain joins TRBV4-1 to TRBJ1-1; maybe TRBD1 (5 bases). Here the CDR3 reads CASSPTRVNTEAFF. CDR3 DNA sequence: TGCGCCAGCAGCCCGACCAGGGTTAACACTGAAGCTTTCTTT.